This T cell receptor beta chain was documented in a study of shared clonotypes between healthy human individuals. In the original processing: With immunoSEQ giving junction-only sequences and no quality scores, filtering differed. TCRdb keeps only in-frame clones here, not all; method: immunoSEQ multiplex PCR. For V, J and clone size, that table is used; D and trimming come from the DNA. The sample records some 2.4 million clones, over 85% being singletons. Study-wide results and caveats: Non-shared clonotypes showed lower generation probabilities than clonotypes common to all four donors. Estimated clonotype richness was generally higher in naive than memory subsets.

CDR3 size: 14 residues. V dropped 2 bases and J dropped 13 bases, with 18 bases sitting between them. Per the germline V gene, CDR1 is SGHAT and CDR2 is FQDESV (reference sequence). On this clone: Its antigen is unknown.

Sequenced input: naive CD4+ T cells from PBMCs. The sample's subset: CD45RA+ positively selected. This TCR came from a man between 18 and 29 years old in good health. Some clones in this sample may be carry-over from other donors' samples. The rearrangement uses TRBV11-1 and TRBJ2-1; TRBD2 is a possible D gene (6 bases). The CDR3 spells CASSLNFWGEEQFF. DNA for the CDR3: TGTGCCAGCAGCTTAAATTTTTGGGGGGAAGAACAGTTCTTC. The complete variable domain, with remaining parts taken from reference TRBV11-1 and TRBJ2-1, reads EAEVAQSPRYKITEKSQAVAFWCDPISGHATLYWYRQILGQGPELLVQFQDESVVDDSQLPKDRFSAERLKGVDSTLKIQPAELGDSAMYLCASSLNFWGEEQFFGPGTRLTVL.